A selection of T cell receptor beta chains follows, all from one sample in a study of PD-1 blockade in classical Hodgkin lymphoma. Sequencing used immunoSEQ multiplex PCR; TCRdb keeps in-frame clones, though not all of them. Among around 20,000 clones listed, roughly 77% were seen once. The specimen comprised peripheral blood mononuclear cells (PBMCs), sampled before the second cycle of nivolumab. The receptors derive from a human donor with classical Hodgkin lymphoma. The CDR3 runs from the conserved cysteine through the conserved F or W.

V gene	J gene	CDR3 protein
TRBV4-3	TRBJ2-7	CASSQTEWAGDYEQYF
TRBV5-1	TRBJ2-2	CASSQASTGELFF
TRBV4-1	TRBJ2-1	CASSQEGDSSYNEQFF
TRBV27	TRBJ2-7	CASRETGNHEQYF
TRBV6-5	TRBJ1-6	CASRPGRYNSPLHF
TRBV5-8	TRBJ1-1	CASSPRGARLAFF
TRBV7-8	TRBJ2-7	CASSLRAGDSDSEQYF
TRBV28	TRBJ2-6	CASSRALSSGANVLTF
TRBV18	TRBJ2-7	CASSPRTGDAYEQYF
TRBV6-6	TRBJ1-1	CASSYGQTMNTEAFF
TRBV29-1	TRBJ2-5	CSVEDGRMEYF
TRBV7-2	TRBJ2-1	CASSLLYNEQFF
TRBV6-1	TRBJ1-2	CASSLHRTRGGYTF
TRBV10-3	TRBJ1-6	CAISESSVGQSNSPLHF
TRBV5-1	TRBJ2-2	CASSRTATGELFF
TRBV5-1	TRBJ1-1	CASRGENTEAFF